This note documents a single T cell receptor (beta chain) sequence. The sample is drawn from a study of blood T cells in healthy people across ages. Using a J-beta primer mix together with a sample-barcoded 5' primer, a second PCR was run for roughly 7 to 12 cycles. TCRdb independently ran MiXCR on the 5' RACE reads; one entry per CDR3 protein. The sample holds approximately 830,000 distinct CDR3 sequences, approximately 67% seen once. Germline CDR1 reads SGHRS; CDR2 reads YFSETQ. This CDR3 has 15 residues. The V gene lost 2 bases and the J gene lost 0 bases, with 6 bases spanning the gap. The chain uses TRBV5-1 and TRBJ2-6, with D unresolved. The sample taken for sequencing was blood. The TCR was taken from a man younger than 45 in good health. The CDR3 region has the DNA TGCGCCAGCAGCTTCGCCTACTCTGGGGCCAACGTCCTGACTTTC. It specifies CASSFAYSGANVLTF.